Below, one T cell receptor beta chain is given with its context. Its antigen remains unidentified. Carrying UMI labels, the TRB cDNA libraries were prepared through 5' RACE. Using the 5' RACE reads, TCRdb records one entry per CDR3 protein without DNA. Recorded for this sample: 40,000 to 45,000 distinct CDR3 sequences. This record belongs to a study of CXCR3-negative and CXCR3-positive naive CD8 T cells. On the study more broadly: Libraries each contributed about 1.5 +/- 0.3 million TRB reads, for around 150 million in total. Findings and limits, study-wide: CXCR3-negative naive cells had less hydrophobic TRB CDR3s than did CXCR3-positive naive cells.

The V gene's germline CDR1 is SEHNR and CDR2 FQNEAQ (reference sequence). CDR3 length equals 16 residues. Investigators sorted each CD8+ T cell subset in triplicate, taking 300,000 or so cells each time. This receptor was taken from a human donor in good health. Some clones in this sample may be carry-over from other donors' samples. Material for sequencing was naive CXCR3- CD8+ T cells from blood. Subset of the sample: CD45RO-CCR7+CD27+CD95- naive CD8+ T cells lacking CXCR3 (TNR3-). The chain joins TRBV7-9 to TRBJ2-7; without DNA, the TCRdb call of TRBD2 cannot be checked. CDR3: CASSPAGLAGVYEQYF.